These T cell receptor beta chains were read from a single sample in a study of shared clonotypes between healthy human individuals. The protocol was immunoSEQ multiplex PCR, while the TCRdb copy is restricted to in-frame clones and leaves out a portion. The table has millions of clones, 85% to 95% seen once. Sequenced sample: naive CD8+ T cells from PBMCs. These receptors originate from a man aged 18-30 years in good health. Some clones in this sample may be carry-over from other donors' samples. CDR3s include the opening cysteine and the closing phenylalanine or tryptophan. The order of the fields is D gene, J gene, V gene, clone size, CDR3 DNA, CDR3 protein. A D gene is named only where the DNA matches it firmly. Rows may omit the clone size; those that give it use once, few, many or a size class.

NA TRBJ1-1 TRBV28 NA TGTGCCAGCGGACGGGGGGATCATTCTGGGACTGAAGCTTTCTTT CASGRGDHSGTEAFF
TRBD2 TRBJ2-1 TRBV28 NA TGTGCCAGCAAGGCCAGCGGGAGGGCAGGGGGCAATGAGCAGTTCTTC CASKASGRAGGNEQFF
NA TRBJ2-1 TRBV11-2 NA TGTGCCAGCAGCTCTGGCGGGAATGAGCAGTTCTTC CASSSGGNEQFF
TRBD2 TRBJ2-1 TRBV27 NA TGTGCCAGCAGTTTTAGCGGGAGCTGGTACAATGAGCAGTTCTTC CASSFSGSWYNEQFF
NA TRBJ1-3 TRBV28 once TGTGCCAGCAGCCTCCGGGTCTCTGGAAACACCATATATTTT CASSLRVSGNTIYF
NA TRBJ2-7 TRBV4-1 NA TGCGCCAGCAGCCCCGGCAGGGGAACTGGCGAGCAGTACTTC CASSPGRGTGEQYF
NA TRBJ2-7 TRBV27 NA TGTGCCAGCAGTCCACTCCCAGGGAGGTTGGGCGGGGAGAGCTCCTACGAGCAGTACTTC CASSPLPGRLGGESSYEQYF
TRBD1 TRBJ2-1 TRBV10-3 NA TGTGCCATCAGGGACAGGGCTAACAATGAGCAGTTCTTC CAIRDRANNEQFF
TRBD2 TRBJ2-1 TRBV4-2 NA TGTGCCAGCAGCCCCTTAGCGGGAGGATACAATGAGCAGTTCTTC CASSPLAGGYNEQFF
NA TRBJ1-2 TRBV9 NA TGTGCCAGCAGCGTAGGTGGAGGGGAAACCTATGGCTACACCTTC CASSVGGGETYGYTF
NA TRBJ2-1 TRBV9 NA TGTGCCAGCAGCGTAGGAGACGGCTCCTACAATGAGCAGTTCTTC CASSVGDGSYNEQFF
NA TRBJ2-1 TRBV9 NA TGTGCCAGCAGCCTCTACGGGACTTCGGGAAATGAGCAGTTCTTC CASSLYGTSGNEQFF
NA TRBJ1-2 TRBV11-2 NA TGTGCCAGCAGCTTTAGTGGGACTAACTATGGCTACACCTTC CASSFSGTNYGYTF